This TCR beta chain was sequenced for a study of T cell repertoires in cytomegalovirus infection. Study as a whole: Both CMV infection and a matching HLA type were indicated by public TCR beta signatures. Study-wide results and limits: Using cumulative public TCR beta family frequency, the authors identified those who carried CMV together with the relevant HLA.

This clonotype was counted many times. Antigen: not known. Germline V gene lookup returns CDR1 MNHEY and CDR2 SMNVEV (reference sequence). The V end lost 4 bases, the J end lost 3 bases, and 15 bases lay between the germline ends. The CDR3 is 16 residues long. MiXCR, run by TCRdb on the reads, gives a single entry per CDR3 protein. Among nearly 550,000 distinct CDR3 sequences listed, 16% were seen once. V and J are TRBV27 and TRBJ1-4, with D unclear. The source material was CD8+ T cells from PBMCs. The receptor was isolated from a human donor in good health (CMV status not recorded). Some clones in this sample may be carry-over from other donors' samples. CDR3 residues: CASSSPSEGPNEKLFF. DNA of the CDR3: TGTGCCAGCAGTTCCCCCTCTGAGGGCCCTAATGAAAAACTGTTTTTT.